One sample yielded the 31 T cell receptor beta chains listed below, sequenced in a study of blood T cell repertoires in COVID-19. Produced via immunoSEQ multiplex PCR; TCRdb's table is partial and in-frame only. This sample has about 190,000 clones, with approximately 86% found just once. Sequenced material: peripheral blood. The source of these receptors is a man aged 25 to 40 with acute or convalescent COVID-19.

The chain combines TRBV29-1 with TRBJ1-6; 8 nucleotides align to TRBD1. The V and J ends lost 5 bases and 7 bases, in that order; junction bases with no gene match: 7. CDR1 SQVTM and CDR2 ANQGSEA come from the germline V gene. The CDR3 extends over 14 amino acids. CDR3 nucleotide sequence: TGCAGCGTTAAGGTCGACAGGGGAAATTCACCCCTCCACTTT. Its protein product is CSVKVDRGNSPLHF.

The chain couples TRBV28 to TRBJ1-2; 7 nucleotides match TRBD1. The germline CDR1 and CDR2 sequences are MDHEN and SYDVKM. V was clipped by 2 bases and J by 2 bases; unmatched bases: 2. This CDR3 region has 14 residues. CDR3 residues: CASSLGTANYGYTF. The CDR3 DNA follows: TGTGCCAGCAGTTTAGGGACAGCCAACTATGGCTACACCTTC.

The rearrangement joins TRBV12-5 to TRBJ2-7; possible D gene TRBD1, 5 bases. The CDR3 is made up of 14 amino acids. Germline V gives CDR1 LGHNT, CDR2 FRNRAP. The V end was cut by 0 bases, the J end by 5 bases, with 11 bases between. CDR3 nucleotide sequence: TGTGCTAGTGGTTTGGTCAGGGTGCCCCACGAGCAGTACTTC. It encodes CASGLVRVPHEQYF. Full variable domain (outside the CDR3, taken from reference TRBV12-5 and TRBJ2-7): DARVTQTPRHKVTEMGQEVTMRCQPILGHNTVFWYRQTMMQGLELLAYFRNRAPLDDSGMPKDRFSAEMPDATLATLKIQPSEPRDSAVYFCASGLVRVPHEQYFGPGTRLTVT.

This clone was counted only a few times. CDR3 amino acids: CASSLGTTSFDEQFF. As DNA, the CDR3 is TGTGCCAGCAGCCTCGGGACTACCTCCTTCGATGAGCAGTTCTTC. The chain employs TRBV5-4 and TRBJ2-1; 7 positions match TRBD2. Losses at the gene ends were 4 bases for V and 8 bases for J; bases not matched to a gene: 12. Germline loops: CDR1 SGHNT, CDR2 YYREEE (reference sequence). This CDR3 contains 15 residues.

The J gene is TRBJ1-2, the V gene TRBV7-8; 10 bases align to TRBD1. Trimming removed 1 base from V and 5 bases from J; junction bases left unmatched: 16. Germline V gene sequence: CDR1 SGHVS, CDR2 FQNEAQ. The CDR3 length is 19 residues. The CDR3 bases are TGTGCCAGCAGCTTAGAGGGACAGGGGATTAGGGCCTCAGGGTATGGCTACACCTTC. The encoded protein is CASSLEGQGIRASGYGYTF.

The CDR3 reads CASSLAGQGGQPQHF. The CDR3 region has the DNA TGTGCCAGCAGCTTAGCGGGACAGGGCGGTCAGCCCCAGCATTTT. The chain joins TRBV11-2 to TRBJ1-5, with 9 bases matching TRBD1. There are 15 residues in the CDR3. Germline CDR1 is SGHAT and CDR2 is FQNNGV. V shed 1 base, J shed 6 bases, and the junction held 4 bases outside the gene matches.

The chain carries TRBV14 and TRBJ2-3; tentatively, D is TRBD2 (6 bases). This CDR3 region has 18 residues. Trimming took off 0 bases at V and 6 bases at J, with 22 bases between the two ends. Per germline, CDR1 SGHDN and CDR2 FVKESK. This CDR3 reads CASSQDRPGVRSTDTQYF. The CDR3 DNA sequence: TGTGCCAGCAGCCAAGATAGGCCGGGGGTCCGAAGTACCGATACGCAGTATTTT.

The J gene is TRBJ1-3, the V gene TRBV30, with TRBD1 matching 9 bases. Trimming took 0 bases from V and 10 from J; bases not matched to a gene: 4. Germline V lookup: CDR1 GTSNPN, CDR2 SVGIG (reference sequence). The CDR3 consists of 13 residues. CDR3 amino acids: CAWSVQGALTIYF. CDR3 DNA: TGTGCCTGGAGTGTACAGGGGGCTCTGACCATATATTTT.

This rearrangement joins TRBV27 to TRBJ2-6; D remains ambiguous. Germline V lookup: CDR1 MNHEY, CDR2 SMNVEV (reference sequence). CDR3 length: 19 amino acids. The V end lost 4 bases, the J end lost 0 bases, and 19 bases lay between the germline ends. For the CDR3, the DNA is TGTGCCAGCAGTTCTCCTAGACCGAAGCCAGACTCTGGGGCCAACGTCCTGACTTTC. Amino acid sequence: CASSSPRPKPDSGANVLTF. The full variable domain, in which reference TRBV27 and TRBJ2-6 provide the parts outside the CDR3, is EAQVTQNPRYLITVTGKKLTVTCSQNMNHEYMSWYRQDPGLGLRQIYYSMNVEVTDKGDVPEGYKVSRKEKRNFPLILESPSPNQTSLYFCASSSPRPKPDSGANVLTFGAGSRLTVL.

The chain combines TRBV28 with TRBJ2-7, with 8 nucleotides matching TRBD2. Germline values: CDR1 MDHEN, CDR2 SYDVKM. Trimming at V came to 6 bases and at J to 0 bases, leaving 10 bases not matched to a gene. The CDR3 contains 16 residues. The CDR3 nucleotides are TGTGCCAGCAGCTCCGTCCTAGCGGGCGACTCCTACGAGCAGTACTTC. Its translation is CASSSVLAGDSYEQYF.

The chain combines TRBV30 with TRBJ2-7; possible D gene TRBD1, 6 bases. V was cut by 0 bases and J by 0 bases, with 12 bases left in between. Germline loops: CDR1 GTSNPN, CDR2 SVGIG (reference sequence). CDR3 size: 15 residues. This CDR3 reads CAWSVGTLSSYEQYF. CDR3 sequence (DNA): TGTGCCTGGAGTGTAGGGACACTCTCCTCCTACGAGCAGTACTTC.

The chain recombines TRBV15 with TRBJ2-2, with TRBD2 matching 7 bases. This CDR3 contains 14 residues. The germline gives CDR1 LNHNV, CDR2 YYDKDF (reference sequence). The V and J ends lost 0 bases and 6 bases, in that order; junction bases with no gene match: 1. CDR3: CATSRDRGAGELFF. As DNA, the CDR3 is TGTGCCACCAGCAGAGATCGGGGGGCCGGGGAGCTGTTTTTT.

This chain links TRBV3-1 (or the pseudogene TRBV3-2) with TRBJ2-1; TRBD2 is a possible D gene (6 bases). The ends were cut back, 3 bases at V and 7 bases at J, with 13 bases in the middle. Germline values: CDR1 LGHDT, CDR2 YNNKEL (reference sequence). The CDR3 totals 14 residues. The chain's CDR3 is CASSHRTRGNEQFF. CDR3 sequence (DNA): TGTGCCAGCAGCCATAGGACCCGGGGGAATGAGCAGTTCTTC.

The CDR3 DNA reads as TGTGCCACAGCGACAGGGGCGGTCTCTGGGGCCAACGTCCTGACTTTC. Translated: CATATGAVSGANVLTF. The rearrangement links TRBV19 to TRBJ2-6, with 8 bases lining up with TRBD1. This CDR3 has 16 amino acids. V trimming: 10 bases; J trimming: 0 bases; junction bases outside the gene matches: 8. Germline CDR1 is LNHDA and CDR2 is SQIVND (reference sequence).

The genes are TRBV6-2 or TRBV6-3 and TRBJ1-6; possible D gene TRBD1, 5 bases. V gave up 3 bases and J gave up 7 bases, with 16 bases separating them. Germline V gene sequence: CDR1 MNHEY, CDR2 SVGEGT. This CDR3 is 16 amino acids long. The CDR3 sequence: CASSYGGGTRNSPLHF. The CDR3 DNA reads TGTGCCAGCAGTTATGGTGGCGGGACGAGGAATTCACCCCTCCACTTT.

V usage is TRBV5-6 and J usage is TRBJ1-2, with no clear D. Trimming removed 4 bases from V and 3 bases from J, with 13 bases in between. The germline V gene has CDR1 SGHDT and CDR2 YYEEEE. The CDR3 sequence is 14 residues long. The CDR3 region has the DNA TGTGCCAGCAGCCCCCCGGGAAATCACTATGGCTACACCTTC. Its protein is CASSPPGNHYGYTF.

The chain employs TRBV19 and TRBJ1-6; D is possibly TRBD1 (6 bases). Trimming removed 4 bases from V and 7 bases from J, with 17 bases in between. The CDR3 length is 16 residues. Per germline, CDR1 LNHDA and CDR2 SQIVND (reference sequence). The CDR3 loop reads CASSRNFGTRNSPLHF. DNA of the CDR3: TGTGCCAGTAGTAGGAATTTCGGGACACGGAATTCACCCCTCCACTTT. Full variable domain (outside the CDR3, taken from reference TRBV19 and TRBJ1-6): DGGITQSPKYLFRKEGQNVTLSCEQNLNHDAMYWYRQDPGQGLRLIYYSQIVNDFQKGDIAEGYSVSREKKESFPLTVTSAQKNPTAFYLCASSRNFGTRNSPLHFGNGTRLTVT.

The chain combines TRBV15 with TRBJ2-1, with D possibly matching TRBD2 (5 bases). The germline V and J ends were trimmed by 1 base and 12 bases, with 28 bases remaining between them. This CDR3 region has 18 residues. Per the germline V gene, CDR1 is LNHNV and CDR2 is YYDKDF (reference sequence). The CDR3 spells CATSRASRPELLDPLQFF. Written as DNA, the CDR3 is TGTGCCACCAGCAGAGCTTCTCGTCCGGAATTACTAGATCCCCTGCAGTTCTTC.

This clone was seen a few times. The chain couples TRBV19 to TRBJ1-3, with D unresolved. The V and J ends lost 7 bases and 0 bases respectively, with 10 bases between them. CDR1 and CDR2 (germline): LNHDA, SQIVND (reference sequence). The CDR3 extends over 14 amino acids. CDR3 in DNA: TGTGCCAGTACCGCAGTAAGCTCTGGAAACACCATATATTTT. Protein product: CASTAVSSGNTIYF.

The table lists this clone with a count of one. This sequence joins TRBV28 and TRBJ2-2; D not resolved. Germline V CDR1 and CDR2: MDHEN, SYDVKM. The CDR3 runs to 16 residues. Trimming removed 3 bases from V and 6 bases from J, with 17 bases in between. CDR3 residues: CASSFVLNLGAGELFF. In DNA form, the CDR3 reads TGTGCCAGCAGTTTTGTTCTTAATCTTGGAGCCGGGGAGCTGTTTTTT.

This chain uses TRBV19 with TRBJ1-1; perhaps TRBD1 as D (5 bases). Germline V gene sequence: CDR1 LNHDA, CDR2 SQIVND (reference sequence). CDR3 length: 16 amino acids. V lost 5 bases, J lost 1 base, and 17 bases lay in between. DNA for the CDR3: TGTGCCAGTAGTGAGAGCGGGGCTCCGGGGAACACTGAAGCTTTCTTT. Its protein is CASSESGAPGNTEAFF.

This clone appeared once. V usage is TRBV7-9 and J usage is TRBJ1-3; 7 bases are shared with TRBD1. The germline V gene has CDR1 SEHNR and CDR2 FQNEAQ (reference sequence). The CDR3 runs 16 residues. V lost 4 bases and J lost 2; bases outside the gene matches: 8. CDR3 sequence reads: CASSSTGKVAGNTIYF. The DNA of the CDR3 is TGTGCCAGCAGCTCGACAGGGAAGGTAGCTGGAAACACCATATATTTT.

The table lists this clone with a count of one. The chain's CDR3 is CASRVPGFSGRAFF. CDR3 bases: TGTGCCAGCAGGGTCCCGGGTTTCTCGGGGAGGGCTTTCTTT. The chain has TRBV28 and TRBJ1-1; D call uncertain. Germline assignment: CDR1 MDHEN and CDR2 SYDVKM. This CDR3 comprises 14 residues. Between the trimmed V and J ends, which lost 6 bases and 11 bases, there was a span of 22 bases. Using reference TRBV28 and TRBJ1-1 for the parts outside the CDR3, the full variable domain is DVKVTQSSRYLVKRTGEKVFLECVQDMDHENMFWYRQDPGLGLRLIYFSYDVKMKEKGDIPEGYSVSREKKERFSLILESASTNQTSMYLCASRVPGFSGRAFFGQGTRLTVV.

This rearrangement joins TRBV5-1 to TRBJ2-1; 12 bases are shared with TRBD2. Germline CDR1 and CDR2: SGHRS and YFSETQ. The CDR3 is 16 amino acids. J lost 5 bases, V lost 4 bases, and 7 bases had no gene match. CDR3 coding DNA: TGCGCCAGCAGCCCGCGACTAGCGGGAGTCCACAATGAGCAGTTCTTC. Amino acids: CASSPRLAGVHNEQFF.

This chain uses TRBV28 with TRBJ1-1, with D possibly TRBD1 on 6 matching bases. CDR3 length: 14 amino acids. Trimming took off 7 bases at V and 8 bases at J, with 20 bases between the two ends. CDR1 and CDR2 from the germline V gene are MDHEN and SYDVKM. The DNA of the CDR3 is TGTGCCAGCAACCAGTTCCGTACAGGGCTCGAAGCTTTCTTT. Its translation is CASNQFRTGLEAFF.

The gene calls are TRBV2 and TRBJ2-7, with 10 bases aligning to TRBD1. Germline CDR1 and CDR2: SNHLY and FYNNEI. This CDR3 comprises 13 residues. V was pared by 7 bases and J by 2 bases, with 2 bases of the junction left unmatched. The CDR3 reads CASKGQGTYEQYF. The CDR3 DNA reads TGTGCCAGCAAGGGACAGGGGACCTACGAGCAGTACTTC.

The CDR3 DNA reads TGTGCCAGCAGTTCCGGGGTAAGGTACGGCAATCAGCCCCAGCATTTT. It is translated as CASSSGVRYGNQPQHF. This chain connects TRBV28 to TRBJ1-5; D gene unclear. The germline V gene encodes CDR1 MDHEN and CDR2 SYDVKM. The CDR3 is 16 residues long. V shed 4 bases and J shed 2 bases, with 15 bases lying between them.

V and J are TRBV9 and TRBJ1-3; D perhaps matches TRBD1 (6 bases). Between the trimmed V and J ends, which lost 3 bases and 8 bases, there was a span of 18 bases. The CDR3 has 15 residues. CDR1 and CDR2 from the germline V gene are SGDLS and YYNGEE. CDR3 amino acids: CASSAARGYRDTIYF. CDR3 nucleotide sequence: TGTGCCAGCAGCGCAGCCAGGGGTTATCGGGACACCATATATTTT.

This CDR3 reads CASSDLEGTVAFF. As DNA, the CDR3 is TGTGCCAGCAGTGACTTGGAGGGTACCGTAGCTTTCTTT. The chain uses TRBV2 and TRBJ1-1; D unclear. The germline gives CDR1 SNHLY, CDR2 FYNNEI. This CDR3 comprises 13 residues. V shed 3 bases and J shed 10 bases, with 15 bases lying between them.

The rearrangement uses TRBV18 and TRBJ2-4, with D possibly TRBD1 on 6 matching bases. V lost 4 bases and J lost 4, with 8 bases in between. This CDR3 contains 13 residues. Germline lookup yields CDR1 KGHSH and CDR2 LQKENI. The CDR3 sequence is CASSQGEKNIQYF. The DNA of the CDR3 is TGTGCCAGCTCACAGGGGGAGAAAAACATTCAGTACTTC.

The chain couples TRBV6-5 to TRBJ2-1; 10 bases match TRBD2. This CDR3 has 14 residues. Germline CDR1 is MNHEY and CDR2 is SVGAGI. V trimming: 6 bases; J trimming: 9 bases; junction bases outside the gene matches: 8. The CDR3 is CASRLSGGAGEQFF. The CDR3 DNA reads TGTGCCAGCAGACTAAGCGGGGGGGCCGGTGAGCAGTTCTTC.